This T cell receptor beta chain comes out of a study of T cells in Graves' hyperthyroidism and ophthalmopathy (dated by TCRdb to between 2019 and 2020). About the investigation overall: Peripheral blood samples were taken at the time of initial diagnosis, prior to any treatment. A discovery cohort of around 100 patients, approximately 45 with Graves' ophthalmopathy and 55 to 60 with stable Graves' hyperthyroidism, was used to find distinguishing TCR V-J signatures. Prospective prediction of ophthalmopathy was tested in an independent validation cohort of some 19 hyperthyroidism patients and some 17 patients who later progressed to ophthalmopathy. For training and testing, the 100 patients in the discovery cohort were randomly divided in a 7:3 ratio. In six Graves' hyperthyroidism patients, the study also compared T-cell repertoires from thyroid tissue with T-cell repertoires from blood. Once sampling was done, hyperthyroidism patients were given methimazole at a starting dose of 30 mg daily, whereas ophthalmopathy patients were given high-dose intravenous methylprednisolone. The paper describes TCR Vbeta CDR3 sequencing of 120 to 150 peripheral blood samples, made up of approximately 40 ophthalmopathy patients, roughly 80 hyperthyroidism patients and 17 progressor patients.

TCR beta CDR3 regions were amplified from RNA transcripts. A first-round RT-PCR of the TCR CDR3 used the HTBI primer set with the Qiagen OneStep RT-PCR kit. A second multiplex PCR round built the libraries, followed by size selection and purification. Sequencing of the libraries was done on an Illumina HiSeq2000 using paired-end 100 bp reads. Per the authors' processing: Raw data were processed with SOAPnuke, discarding reads with adapters, uncalled bases, mean Phred below 15, or no exact constant-primer or identifier match. High-quality paired reads were merged with COPE v1.2.5, and unique nucleotide sequences were defined as clonotypes. MiTCR v1.1 was used to align clonotypes to the IMGT TRBV, TRBD and TRBJ reference segments. The analysis was restricted to V-J combinations with a frequency above 0.0001, which together covered 99% to 99.2% of the repertoires. A TCS score was defined as the ratio between F50 (clonal expansion) and ExV (chaos), using BLOSUM62-based TCRdist between CDR3 peptides within each V-J. Welch's t-statistics and random forest reduced fewer than 600 V-J features to about 13, which were used in a naive Bayes classifier (R e1071). TCRdb took the public reads, trimmed them with fastp at Q25, ran MiXCR for clone calling and kept in-frame beta chains. Merged by CDR3 protein, the rows form single entries marked with the most common genes and DNA. These V and J calls derive from TCRdb rather than the authors' analysis. In this sample the table shows fewer than 500,000 distinct CDR3 sequences, roughly 15% of which occur a single time. The leading ten clones occupy about 13% of the sample.

Per the germline V gene (reference sequence), LNHDA is the CDR1 and SQIVND is the CDR2. V and J lose 3 bases and 0 bases, and a span of 16 bases separates them. Including the terminal cysteine and phenylalanine, the CDR3 comprises 17 residues. CDR3 DNA is the only sequence kept; it has 51 bases, read in frame from the first base. Ophthalmopathy patients had moderately to severely active disease, Clinical Activity Score of at least 3, NOSPECS grade of at least 4, and duration under 3 months. Patients with uncontrolled infections, other autoimmune diseases, pregnancy or lactation were excluded. Clinical symptoms, serum thyroxine and TRAb, thyroid ultrasound, and orbital computed tomography formed the basis for the diagnoses. Ficoll-Paque density gradient centrifugation was used to isolate PBMCs from around 10 ml of fresh peripheral blood. Total RNA was extracted using Trizol reagent, and RNA quality was assessed on an Agilent 2100 Bioanalyzer.

General study outcomes and caveats: No statistical method was used to set the sample size in advance, and investigators knew the group allocation. Most expanded thyroid clonotypes (frequency above 0.001) were also detected in blood, suggesting blood repertoires may reflect thyroid immune responses. In validation, the model predicted progression to ophthalmopathy with about 71% sensitivity and about 72% specificity, a median of 6.5 months before onset. A 13 V-J signature model separated ophthalmopathy from stable hyperthyroidism, with over 85% sensitivity and about 81% specificity in cross-validation and 80%/75% in testing.

As to this clonotype: It has no known antigen specificity. Base-call qualities are not available, and no considerably larger clone is one nucleotide away.

The clonotype originates from a man between 18 and 29 years old with Graves' ophthalmopathy. The sample comprised blood. The chain employs TRBV19 and TRBJ2-3; TRBD2 could be the D gene, as 5 bases match. CDR3 sequence: CASSMLRADSSTDTQYF. In nucleotides, the sequence is TGTGCCAGTAGTATGCTAAGAGCGGACTCTAGCACAGATACGCAGTATTTT.